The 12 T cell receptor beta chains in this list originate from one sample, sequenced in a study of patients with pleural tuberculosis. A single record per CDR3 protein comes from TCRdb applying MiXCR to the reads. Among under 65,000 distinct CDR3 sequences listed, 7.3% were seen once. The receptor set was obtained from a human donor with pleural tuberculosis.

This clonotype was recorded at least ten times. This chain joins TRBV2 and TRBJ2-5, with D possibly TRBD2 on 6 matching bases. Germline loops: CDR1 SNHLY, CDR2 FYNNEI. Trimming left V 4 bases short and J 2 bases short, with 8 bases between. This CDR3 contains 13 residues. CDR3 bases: TGTGCCAGCAGTGGGGACTTACAAGAGACCCAGTACTTC. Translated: CASSGDLQETQYF. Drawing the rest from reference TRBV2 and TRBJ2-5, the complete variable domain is EPEVTQTPSHQVTQMGQEVILRCVPISNHLYFYWYRQILGQKVEFLVSFYNNEISEKSEIFDDQFSVERPDGSNFTLKIRSTKLEDSAMYFCASSGDLQETQYFGPGTRLLVL.

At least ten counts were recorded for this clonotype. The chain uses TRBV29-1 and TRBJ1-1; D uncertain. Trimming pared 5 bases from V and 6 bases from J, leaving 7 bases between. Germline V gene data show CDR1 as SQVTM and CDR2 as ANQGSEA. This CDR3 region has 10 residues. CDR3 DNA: TGCAGCGTTTCTGGGGCTGAAGCTTTCTTT. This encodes CSVSGAEAFF. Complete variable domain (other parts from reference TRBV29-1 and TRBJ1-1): SAVISQKPSRDICQRGTSLTIQCQVDSQVTMMFWYRQQPGQSLTLIATANQGSEATYESGFVIDKFPISRPNLTFSTLTVSNMSPEDSSIYLCSVSGAEAFFGQGTRLTVV.

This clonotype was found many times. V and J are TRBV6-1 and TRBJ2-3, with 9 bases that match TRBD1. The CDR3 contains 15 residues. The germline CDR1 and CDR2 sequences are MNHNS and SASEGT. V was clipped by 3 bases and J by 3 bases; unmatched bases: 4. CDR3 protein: CASSENRGPTDTQYF. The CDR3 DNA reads TGTGCCAGCAGTGAGAACAGGGGGCCGACAGATACGCAGTATTTT.

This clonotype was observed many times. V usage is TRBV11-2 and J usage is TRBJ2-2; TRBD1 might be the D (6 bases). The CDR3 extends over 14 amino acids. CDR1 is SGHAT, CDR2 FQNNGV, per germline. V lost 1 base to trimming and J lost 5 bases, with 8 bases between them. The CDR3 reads CASSLGRGTGELFF. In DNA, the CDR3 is TGTGCCAGCAGCTTAGGCAGGGGTACCGGGGAGCTGTTTTTT. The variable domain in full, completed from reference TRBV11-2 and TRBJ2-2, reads EAGVAQSPRYKIIEKRQSVAFWCNPISGHATLYWYQQILGQGPKLLIQFQNNGVVDDSQLPKDRFSAERLKGVDSTLKIQPAKLEDSAVYLCASSLGRGTGELFFGEGSRLTVL.

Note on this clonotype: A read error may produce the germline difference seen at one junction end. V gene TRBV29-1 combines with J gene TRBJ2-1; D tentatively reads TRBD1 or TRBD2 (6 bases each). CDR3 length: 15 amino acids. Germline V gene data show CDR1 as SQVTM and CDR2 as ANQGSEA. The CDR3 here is CGVEGEGGSYNEQFF. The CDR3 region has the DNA TGCGGCGTTGAAGGTGAGGGGGGCTCCTACAATGAGCAGTTCTTC.

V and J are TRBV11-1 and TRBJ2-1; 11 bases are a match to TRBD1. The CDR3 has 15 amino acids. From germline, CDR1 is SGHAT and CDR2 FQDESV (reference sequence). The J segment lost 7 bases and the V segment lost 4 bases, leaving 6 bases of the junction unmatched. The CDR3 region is CASSYRDRGENEQFF. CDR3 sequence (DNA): TGTGCCAGCAGCTACCGGGACAGGGGGGAGAATGAGCAGTTCTTC.

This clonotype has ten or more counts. The chain's CDR3 is CASSLSTNIPEAFF. The CDR3 DNA follows: TGTGCCAGCAGTTTGTCGACTAACATCCCTGAAGCTTTCTTT. This chain links TRBV28 with TRBJ1-1; D is unresolved. V dropped 3 bases and J dropped 6 bases, with 14 bases sitting between them. This CDR3 is built from 14 residues. The germline CDR1 and CDR2 sequences are MDHEN and SYDVKM.

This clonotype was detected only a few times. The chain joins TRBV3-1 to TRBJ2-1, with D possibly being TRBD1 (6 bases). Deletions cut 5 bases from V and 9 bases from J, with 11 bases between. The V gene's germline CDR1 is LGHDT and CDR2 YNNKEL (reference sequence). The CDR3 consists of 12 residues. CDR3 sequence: CASSSQGPEQFF. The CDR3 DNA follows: TGTGCCAGCAGCTCTCAGGGGCCTGAGCAGTTCTTC.

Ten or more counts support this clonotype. The CDR3 nucleotides read TGTGCCAGCAGTTTATCGCCACCAGGGCATAATTCACCCCTCCACTTT. It codes for CASSLSPPGHNSPLHF. The chain combines TRBV27 with TRBJ1-6; the D gene is possibly TRBD1 (5 bases). V lost 0 bases to trimming and J lost 5 bases, with 11 bases between them. Per germline, CDR1 MNHEY and CDR2 SMNVEV (reference sequence). This CDR3 is 16 amino acids long.

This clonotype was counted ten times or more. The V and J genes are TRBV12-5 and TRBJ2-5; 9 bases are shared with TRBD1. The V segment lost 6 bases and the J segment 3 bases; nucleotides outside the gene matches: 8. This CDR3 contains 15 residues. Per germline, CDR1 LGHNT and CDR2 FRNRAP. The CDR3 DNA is TGTGCTAGTGGCGTAGGACAGGGGAAGGAAGAGACCCAGTACTTC. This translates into CASGVGQGKEETQYF.

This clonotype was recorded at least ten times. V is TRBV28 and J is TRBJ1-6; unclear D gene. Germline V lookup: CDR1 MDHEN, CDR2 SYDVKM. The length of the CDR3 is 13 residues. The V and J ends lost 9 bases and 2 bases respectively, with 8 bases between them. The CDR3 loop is CASQHAYNSPLHF. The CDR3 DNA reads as TGTGCCAGTCAGCACGCCTATAATTCACCCCTCCACTTT. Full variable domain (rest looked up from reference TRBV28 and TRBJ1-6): DVKVTQSSRYLVKRTGEKVFLECVQDMDHENMFWYRQDPGLGLRLIYFSYDVKMKEKGDIPEGYSVSREKKERFSLILESASTNQTSMYLCASQHAYNSPLHFGNGTRLTVT.

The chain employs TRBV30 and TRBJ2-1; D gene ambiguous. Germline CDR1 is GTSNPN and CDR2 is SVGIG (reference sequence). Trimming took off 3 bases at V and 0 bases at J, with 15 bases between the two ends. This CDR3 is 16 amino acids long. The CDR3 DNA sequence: TGTGCCTGGAGAGCCACACGAGCAAGCTCCTACAATGAGCAGTTCTTC. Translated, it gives CAWRATRASSYNEQFF.